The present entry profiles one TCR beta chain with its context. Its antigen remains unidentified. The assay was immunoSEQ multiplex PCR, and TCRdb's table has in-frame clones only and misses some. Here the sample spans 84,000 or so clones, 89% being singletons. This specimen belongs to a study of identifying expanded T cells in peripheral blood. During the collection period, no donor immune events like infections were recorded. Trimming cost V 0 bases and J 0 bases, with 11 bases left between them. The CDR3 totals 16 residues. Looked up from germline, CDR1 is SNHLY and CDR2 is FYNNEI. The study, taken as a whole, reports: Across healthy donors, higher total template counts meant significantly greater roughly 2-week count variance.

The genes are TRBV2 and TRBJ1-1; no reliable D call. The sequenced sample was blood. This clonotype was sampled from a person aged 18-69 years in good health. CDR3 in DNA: TGTGCCAGCAGTGAAGCGCGATTGGGGTTGAACACTGAAGCTTTCTTT. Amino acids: CASSEARLGLNTEAFF.